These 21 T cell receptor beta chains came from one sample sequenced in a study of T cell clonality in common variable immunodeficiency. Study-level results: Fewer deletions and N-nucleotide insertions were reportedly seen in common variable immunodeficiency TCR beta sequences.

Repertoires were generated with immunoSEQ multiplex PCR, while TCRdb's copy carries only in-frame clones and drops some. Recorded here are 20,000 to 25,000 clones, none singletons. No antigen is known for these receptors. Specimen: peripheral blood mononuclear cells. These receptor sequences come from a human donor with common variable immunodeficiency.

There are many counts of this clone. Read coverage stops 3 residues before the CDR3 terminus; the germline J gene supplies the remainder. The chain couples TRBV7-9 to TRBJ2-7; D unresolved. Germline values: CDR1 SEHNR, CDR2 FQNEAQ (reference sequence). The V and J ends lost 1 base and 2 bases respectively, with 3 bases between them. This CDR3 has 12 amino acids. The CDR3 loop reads CASSLVAYEQYF. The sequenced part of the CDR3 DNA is TGTGCCAGCAGCTTAGTAGCCTACGAG.

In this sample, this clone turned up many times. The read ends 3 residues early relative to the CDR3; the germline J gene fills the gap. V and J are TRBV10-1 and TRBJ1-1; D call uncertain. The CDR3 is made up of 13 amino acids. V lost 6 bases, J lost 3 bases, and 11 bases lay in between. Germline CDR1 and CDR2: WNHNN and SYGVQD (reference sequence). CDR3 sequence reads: CASRLNRDTEAFF. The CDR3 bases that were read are TGCGCCAGCAGACTAAATCGGGACACTGAA.

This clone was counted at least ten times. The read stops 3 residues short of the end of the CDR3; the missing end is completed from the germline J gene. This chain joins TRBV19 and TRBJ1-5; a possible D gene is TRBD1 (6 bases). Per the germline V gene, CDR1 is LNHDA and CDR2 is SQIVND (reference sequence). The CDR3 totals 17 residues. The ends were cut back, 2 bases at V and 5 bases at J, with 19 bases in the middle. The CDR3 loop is CASSIRGGESYYQPQHF. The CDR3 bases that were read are TGTGCCAGTAGTATAAGAGGGGGAGAATCGTACTATCAGCCC.

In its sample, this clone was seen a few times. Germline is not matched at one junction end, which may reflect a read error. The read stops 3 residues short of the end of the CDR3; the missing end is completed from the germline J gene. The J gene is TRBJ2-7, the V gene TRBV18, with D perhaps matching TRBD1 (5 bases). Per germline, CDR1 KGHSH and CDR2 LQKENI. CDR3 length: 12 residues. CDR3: CASAPQGYEQYF. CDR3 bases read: TGTGCCAGCGCACCCCAGGGTTACGAG.

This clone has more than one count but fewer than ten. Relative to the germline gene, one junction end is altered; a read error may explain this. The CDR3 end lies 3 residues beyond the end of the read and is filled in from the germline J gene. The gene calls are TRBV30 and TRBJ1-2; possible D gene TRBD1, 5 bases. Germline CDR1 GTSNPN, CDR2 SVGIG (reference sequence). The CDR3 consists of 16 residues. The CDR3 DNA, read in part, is TGTGCCTGGACCCCCTCCCCGTACGGGGGGAACTTTGGC. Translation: CAWTPSPYGGNFG. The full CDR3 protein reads CAWTPSPYGGNFGYTF.

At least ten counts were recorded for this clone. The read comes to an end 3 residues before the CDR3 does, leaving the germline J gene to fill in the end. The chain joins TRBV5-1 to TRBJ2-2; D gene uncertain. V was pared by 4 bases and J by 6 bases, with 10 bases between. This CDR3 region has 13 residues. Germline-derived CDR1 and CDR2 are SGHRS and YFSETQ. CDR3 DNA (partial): TGCGCCAGCAGCCCGCAGTACGCCGGGGAG. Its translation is CASSPQYAGE. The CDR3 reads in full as CASSPQYAGELFF.

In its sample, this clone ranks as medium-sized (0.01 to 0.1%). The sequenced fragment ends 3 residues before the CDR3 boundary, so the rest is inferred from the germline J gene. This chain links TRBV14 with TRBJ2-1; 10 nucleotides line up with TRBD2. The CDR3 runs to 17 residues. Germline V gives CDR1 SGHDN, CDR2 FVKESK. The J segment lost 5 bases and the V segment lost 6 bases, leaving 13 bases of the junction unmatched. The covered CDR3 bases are TGTGCCAGCAGTCACTTACCGGGACTAGCGAGCAACAATGAG. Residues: CASSHLPGLASNNE. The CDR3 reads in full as CASSHLPGLASNNEQFF.

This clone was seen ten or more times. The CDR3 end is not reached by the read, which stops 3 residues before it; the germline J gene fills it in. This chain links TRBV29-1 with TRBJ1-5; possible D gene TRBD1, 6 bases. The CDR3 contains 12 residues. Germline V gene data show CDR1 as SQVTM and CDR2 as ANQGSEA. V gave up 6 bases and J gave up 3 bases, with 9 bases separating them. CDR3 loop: CSVGTNNQPQHF. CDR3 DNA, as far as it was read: TGCAGCGTGGGGACAAACAATCAGCCC.

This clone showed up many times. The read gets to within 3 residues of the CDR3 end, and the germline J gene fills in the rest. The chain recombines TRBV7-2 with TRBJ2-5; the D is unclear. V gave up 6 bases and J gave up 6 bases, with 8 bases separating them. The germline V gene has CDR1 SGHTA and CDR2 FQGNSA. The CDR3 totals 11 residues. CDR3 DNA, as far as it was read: TGTGCCAGCAGATACCTAAAGACC. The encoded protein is CASRYLKT. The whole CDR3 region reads CASRYLKTQYF.

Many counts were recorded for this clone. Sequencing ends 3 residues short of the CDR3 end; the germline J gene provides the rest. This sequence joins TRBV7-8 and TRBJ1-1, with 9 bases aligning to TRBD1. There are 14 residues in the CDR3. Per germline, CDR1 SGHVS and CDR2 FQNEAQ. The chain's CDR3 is CASSLRDRAIQAFF. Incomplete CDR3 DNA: TGTGCCAGCAGCTTGAGGGACAGGGCCATCCAA.

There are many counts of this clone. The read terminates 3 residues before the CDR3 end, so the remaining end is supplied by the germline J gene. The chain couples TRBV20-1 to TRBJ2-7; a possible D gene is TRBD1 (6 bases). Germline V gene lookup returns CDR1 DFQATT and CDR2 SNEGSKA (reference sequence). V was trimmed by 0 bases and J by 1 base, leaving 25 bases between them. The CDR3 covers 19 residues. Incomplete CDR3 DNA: TGCAGTGCTAGAGATTCCCTTCCCCGCAGGGGAGTTCATTCCTACGAG. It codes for CSARDSLPRRGVHSYE. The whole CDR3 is CSARDSLPRRGVHSYEQYF.

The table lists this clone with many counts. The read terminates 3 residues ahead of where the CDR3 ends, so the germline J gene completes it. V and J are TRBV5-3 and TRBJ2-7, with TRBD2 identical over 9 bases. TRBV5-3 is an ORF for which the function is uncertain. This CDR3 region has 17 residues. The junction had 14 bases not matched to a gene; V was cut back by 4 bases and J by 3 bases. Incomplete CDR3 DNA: TGTGCCAGAAGCAGCAGGTTTAGCGGGGGAGGAGACTACGAG. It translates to CARSSRFSGGGDYE. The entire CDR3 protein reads CARSSRFSGGGDYEQYF.

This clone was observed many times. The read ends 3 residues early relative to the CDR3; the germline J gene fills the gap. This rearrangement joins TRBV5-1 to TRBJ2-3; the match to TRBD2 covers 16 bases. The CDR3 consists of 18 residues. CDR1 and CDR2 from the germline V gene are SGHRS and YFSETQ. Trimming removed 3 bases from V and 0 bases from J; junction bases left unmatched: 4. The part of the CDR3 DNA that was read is TGCGCCAGCAGCTCGGGACTAGCGGGGGGGACTAGCACAGATACG. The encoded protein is CASSSGLAGGTSTDT. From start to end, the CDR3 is CASSSGLAGGTSTDTQYF.

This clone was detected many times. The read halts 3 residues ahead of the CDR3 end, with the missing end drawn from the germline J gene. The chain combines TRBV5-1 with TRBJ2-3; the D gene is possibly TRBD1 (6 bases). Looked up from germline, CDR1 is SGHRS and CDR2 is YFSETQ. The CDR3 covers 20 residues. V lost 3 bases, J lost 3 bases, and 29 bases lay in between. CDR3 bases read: TGCGCCAGCAGCTACAACATAATTACAGGGTGGGGGCAAGTAACAGATACG. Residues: CASSYNIITGWGQVTDT. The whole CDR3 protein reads CASSYNIITGWGQVTDTQYF.

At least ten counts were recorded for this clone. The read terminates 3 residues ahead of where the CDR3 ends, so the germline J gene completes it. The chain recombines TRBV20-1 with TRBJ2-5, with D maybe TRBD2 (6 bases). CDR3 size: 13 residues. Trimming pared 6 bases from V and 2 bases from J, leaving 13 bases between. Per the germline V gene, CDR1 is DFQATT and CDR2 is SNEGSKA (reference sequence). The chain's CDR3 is CSASGRGQETQYF. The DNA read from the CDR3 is TGCAGTGCGTCGGGGCGGGGACAAGAGACC.

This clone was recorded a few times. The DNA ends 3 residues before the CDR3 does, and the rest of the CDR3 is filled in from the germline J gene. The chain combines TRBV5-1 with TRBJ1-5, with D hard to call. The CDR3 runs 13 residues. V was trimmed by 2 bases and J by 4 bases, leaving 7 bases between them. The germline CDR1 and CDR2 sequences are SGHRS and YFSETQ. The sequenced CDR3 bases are TGCGCCAGCAGCTTCGGGGTTAATCAGCCC. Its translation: CASSFGVNQP. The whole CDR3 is CASSFGVNQPQHF.

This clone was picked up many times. Partial CDR3 DNA: TGTGCCAGTACCCCCGGACAGGGAGAAGGGACTGAA. Amino acids: CASTPGQGEGTE. From start to end, the CDR3 is CASTPGQGEGTEAFF. J is TRBJ1-1 and V is TRBV19; 8 nucleotides agree with TRBD1. The DNA ends 3 residues before the CDR3 does, and the rest of the CDR3 is filled in from the germline J gene. This CDR3 region has 15 residues. V lost 7 bases, J lost 5 bases, and 12 bases stayed unmatched. CDR1 and CDR2 (germline): LNHDA, SQIVND (reference sequence).

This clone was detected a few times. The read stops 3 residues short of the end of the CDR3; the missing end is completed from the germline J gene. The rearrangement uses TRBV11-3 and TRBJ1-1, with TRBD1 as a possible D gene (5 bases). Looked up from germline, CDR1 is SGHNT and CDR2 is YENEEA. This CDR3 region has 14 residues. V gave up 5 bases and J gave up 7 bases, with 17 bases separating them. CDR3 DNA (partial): TGTGCCAGCAGCCCCGGGCAGGGATTTGGTGAA. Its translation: CASSPGQGFGE. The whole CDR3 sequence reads CASSPGQGFGEAFF.

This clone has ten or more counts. The CDR3 loop is CASSQDSGGAQYF. The part of the CDR3 DNA that was read is TGTGCCAGCAGCCAAGATAGCGGGGGGGCT. This chain joins TRBV3-1 (or the pseudogene TRBV3-2) and TRBJ2-4, with TRBD2 matching over 11 bases. The sequenced fragment ends 3 residues before the CDR3 boundary, so the rest is inferred from the germline J gene. Looked up from germline, CDR1 is LGHDT and CDR2 is YNNKEL (reference sequence). This CDR3 has 13 amino acids.

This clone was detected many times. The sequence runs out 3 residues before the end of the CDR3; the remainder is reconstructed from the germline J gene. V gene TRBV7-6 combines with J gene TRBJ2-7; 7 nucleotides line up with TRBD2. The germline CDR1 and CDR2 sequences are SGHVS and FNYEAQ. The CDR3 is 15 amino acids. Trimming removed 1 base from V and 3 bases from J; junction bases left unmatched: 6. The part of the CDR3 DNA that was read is TGTGCCAGCAGCTTAGAAAGCGGGGCCCACTACGAG. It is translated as CASSLESGAHYE. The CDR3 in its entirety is CASSLESGAHYEQYF.

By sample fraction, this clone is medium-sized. The CDR3 loop reads CAINFAGGNYNEQFF. The CDR3 bases that were read are TGTGCCATCAACTTTGCGGGGGGGAACTACAATGAG. The rearrangement links TRBV10-3 to TRBJ2-1, with 9 bases that match TRBD2. The read ends 3 residues early relative to the CDR3; the germline J gene fills the gap. Per germline, CDR1 ENHRY and CDR2 SYGVKD. V was pared by 7 bases and J by 3 bases, with 7 bases of the junction left unmatched. The CDR3 loop spans 15 amino acids.